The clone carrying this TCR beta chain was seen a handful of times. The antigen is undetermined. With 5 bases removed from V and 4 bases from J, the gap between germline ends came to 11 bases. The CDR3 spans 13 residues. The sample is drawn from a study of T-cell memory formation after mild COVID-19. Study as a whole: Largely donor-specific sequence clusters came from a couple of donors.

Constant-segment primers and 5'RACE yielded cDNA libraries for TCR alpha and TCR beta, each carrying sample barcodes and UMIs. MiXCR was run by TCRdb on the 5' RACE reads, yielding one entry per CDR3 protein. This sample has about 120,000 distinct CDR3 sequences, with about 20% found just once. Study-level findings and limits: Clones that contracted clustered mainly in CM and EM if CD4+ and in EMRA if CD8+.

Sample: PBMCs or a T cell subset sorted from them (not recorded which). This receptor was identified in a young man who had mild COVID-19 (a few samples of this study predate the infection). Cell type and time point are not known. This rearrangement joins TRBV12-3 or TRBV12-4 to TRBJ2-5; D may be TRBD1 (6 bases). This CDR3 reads CASSVQGGETQYF. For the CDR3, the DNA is TGTGCCAGCAGTGTACAGGGTGGAGAGACCCAGTACTTC.